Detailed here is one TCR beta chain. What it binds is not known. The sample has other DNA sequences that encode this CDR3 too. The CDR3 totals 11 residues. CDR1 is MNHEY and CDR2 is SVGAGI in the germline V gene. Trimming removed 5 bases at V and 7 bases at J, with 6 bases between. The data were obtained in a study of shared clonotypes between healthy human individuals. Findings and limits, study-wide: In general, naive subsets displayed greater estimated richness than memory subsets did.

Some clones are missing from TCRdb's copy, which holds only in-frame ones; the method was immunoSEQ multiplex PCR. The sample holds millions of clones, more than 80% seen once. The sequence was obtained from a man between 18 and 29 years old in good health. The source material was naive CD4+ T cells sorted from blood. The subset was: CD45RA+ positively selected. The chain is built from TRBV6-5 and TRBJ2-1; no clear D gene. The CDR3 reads CASSQGNEQFF. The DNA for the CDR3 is TGTGCCAGCAGTCAAGGGAATGAGCAGTTCTTC.